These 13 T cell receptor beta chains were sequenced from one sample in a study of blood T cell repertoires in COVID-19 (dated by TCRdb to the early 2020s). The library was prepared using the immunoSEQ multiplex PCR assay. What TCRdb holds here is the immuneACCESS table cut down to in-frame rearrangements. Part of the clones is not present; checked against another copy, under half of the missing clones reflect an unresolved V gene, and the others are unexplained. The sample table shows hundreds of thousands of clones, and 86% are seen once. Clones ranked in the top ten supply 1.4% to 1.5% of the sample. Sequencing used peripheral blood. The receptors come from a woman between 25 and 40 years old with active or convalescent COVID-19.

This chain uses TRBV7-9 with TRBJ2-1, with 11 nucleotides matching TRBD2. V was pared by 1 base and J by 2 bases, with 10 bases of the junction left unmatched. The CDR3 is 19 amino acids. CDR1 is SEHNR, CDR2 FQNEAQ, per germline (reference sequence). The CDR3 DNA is TGTGCCAGCAGCTTAGGTTGGGGGTTAGCGGGAGGGACCTACAATGAGCAGTTCTTC. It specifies CASSLGWGLAGGTYNEQFF. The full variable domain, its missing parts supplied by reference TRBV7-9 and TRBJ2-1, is DTGVSQNPRHKITKRGQNVTFRCDPISEHNRLYWYRQTLGQGPEFLTYFQNEAQLEKSRLLSDRFSAERPKGSFSTLEIQRTEQGDSAMYLCASSLGWGLAGGTYNEQFFGPGTRLTVL.

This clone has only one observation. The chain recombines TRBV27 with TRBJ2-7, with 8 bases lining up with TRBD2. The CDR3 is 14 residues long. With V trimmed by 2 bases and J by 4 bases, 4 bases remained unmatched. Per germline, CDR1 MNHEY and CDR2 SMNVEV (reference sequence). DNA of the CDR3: TGTGCCAGCAGTTTAGGTCGGGGGGGATACGAGCAGTACTTC. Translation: CASSLGRGGYEQYF.

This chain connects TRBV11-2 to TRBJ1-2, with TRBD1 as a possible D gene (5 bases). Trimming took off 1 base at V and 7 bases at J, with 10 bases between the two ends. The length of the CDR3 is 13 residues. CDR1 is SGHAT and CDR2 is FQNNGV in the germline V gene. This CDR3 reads CASSLGGGVGYTF. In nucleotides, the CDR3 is TGTGCCAGCAGCTTAGGGGGCGGGGTTGGCTACACCTTC.

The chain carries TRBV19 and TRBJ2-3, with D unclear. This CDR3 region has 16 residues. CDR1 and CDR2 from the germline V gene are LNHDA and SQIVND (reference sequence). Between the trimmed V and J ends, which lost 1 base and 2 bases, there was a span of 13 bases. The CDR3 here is CASSIVGLAHTDTQYF. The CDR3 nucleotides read TGTGCCAGTAGTATAGTGGGCTTGGCTCACACAGATACGCAGTATTTT. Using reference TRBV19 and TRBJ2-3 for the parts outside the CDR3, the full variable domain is DGGITQSPKYLFRKEGQNVTLSCEQNLNHDAMYWYRQDPGQGLRLIYYSQIVNDFQKGDIAEGYSVSREKKESFPLTVTSAQKNPTAFYLCASSIVGLAHTDTQYFGPGTRLTVL.

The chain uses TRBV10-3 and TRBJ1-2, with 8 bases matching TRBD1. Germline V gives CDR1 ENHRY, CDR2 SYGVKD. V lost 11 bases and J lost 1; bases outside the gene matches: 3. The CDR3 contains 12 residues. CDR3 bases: TGTGCCGCGACAGGGGATAACTATGGCTACACCTTC. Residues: CAATGDNYGYTF.

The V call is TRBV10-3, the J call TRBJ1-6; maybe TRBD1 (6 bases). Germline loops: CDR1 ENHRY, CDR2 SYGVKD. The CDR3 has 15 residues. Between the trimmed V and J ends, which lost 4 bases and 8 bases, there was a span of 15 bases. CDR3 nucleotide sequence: TGTGCCATCAGTGTGGGACAAGGGGCATATTCACCCCTCCACTTT. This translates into CAISVGQGAYSPLHF.

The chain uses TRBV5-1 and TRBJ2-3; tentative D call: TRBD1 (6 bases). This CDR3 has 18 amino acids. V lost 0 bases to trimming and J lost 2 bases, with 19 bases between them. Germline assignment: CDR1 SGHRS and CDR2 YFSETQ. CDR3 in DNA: TGCGCCAGCAGCTTGGTACCTCGACAGGCCCTTTACACAGATACGCAGTATTTT. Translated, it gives CASSLVPRQALYTDTQYF.

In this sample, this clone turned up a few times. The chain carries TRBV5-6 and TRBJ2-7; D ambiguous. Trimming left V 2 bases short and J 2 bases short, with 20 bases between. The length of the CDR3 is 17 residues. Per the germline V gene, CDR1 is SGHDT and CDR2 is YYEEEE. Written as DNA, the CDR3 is TGTGCCAGCAGCTTTTTTGTATCGGCCAGCGACCCCTACGAGCAGTACTTC. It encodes CASSFFVSASDPYEQYF.

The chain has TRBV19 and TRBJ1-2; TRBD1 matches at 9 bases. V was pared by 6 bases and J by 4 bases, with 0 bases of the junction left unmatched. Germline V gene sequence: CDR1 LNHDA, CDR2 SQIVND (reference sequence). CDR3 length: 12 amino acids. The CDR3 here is CASRGQGYGYTF. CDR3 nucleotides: TGTGCCAGTAGGGGACAGGGCTATGGCTACACCTTC.

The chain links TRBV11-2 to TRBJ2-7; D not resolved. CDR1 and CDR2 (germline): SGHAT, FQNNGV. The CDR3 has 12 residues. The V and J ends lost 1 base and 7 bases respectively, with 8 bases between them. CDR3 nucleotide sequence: TGTGCCAGCAGCTTAGTCCCCCGGGAGCAGTACTTC. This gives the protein CASSLVPREQYF.

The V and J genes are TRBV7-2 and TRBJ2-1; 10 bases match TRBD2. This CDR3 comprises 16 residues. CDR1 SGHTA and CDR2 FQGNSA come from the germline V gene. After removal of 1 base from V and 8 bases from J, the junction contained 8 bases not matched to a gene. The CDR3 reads CASSLVPSGSSYEQFF. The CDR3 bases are TGTGCCAGCAGCTTAGTCCCTAGCGGGAGTTCTTATGAGCAGTTCTTC.

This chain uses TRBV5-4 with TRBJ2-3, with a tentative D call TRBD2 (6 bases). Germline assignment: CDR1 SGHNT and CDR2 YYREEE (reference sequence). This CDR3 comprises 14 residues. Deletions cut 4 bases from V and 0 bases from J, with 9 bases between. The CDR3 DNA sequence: TGTGCCAGCAGCAGGAGGGACAGCACAGATACGCAGTATTTT. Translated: CASSRRDSTDTQYF.

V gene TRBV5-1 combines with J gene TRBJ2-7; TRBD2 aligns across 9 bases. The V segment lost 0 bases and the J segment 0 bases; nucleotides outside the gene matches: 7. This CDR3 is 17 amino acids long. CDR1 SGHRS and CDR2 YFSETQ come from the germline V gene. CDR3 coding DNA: TGCGCCAGCAGCTTGGGCTTCCGACTAGCGGTCTCCTACGAGCAGTACTTC. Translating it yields CASSLGFRLAVSYEQYF. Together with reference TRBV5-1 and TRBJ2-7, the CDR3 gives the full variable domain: KAGVTQTPRYLIKTRGQQVTLSCSPISGHRSVSWYQQTPGQGLQFLFEYFSETQRNKGNFPGRFSGRQFSNSRSEMNVSTLELGDSALYLCASSLGFRLAVSYEQYFGPGTRLTVT.